Below, 31 T cell receptor beta chains from the same sample are listed, as sequenced in a study of T cell repertoires in cytomegalovirus infection. Each CDR3 protein is one row after TCRdb ran MiXCR on the reads. In the table there are under 850,000 distinct CDR3 sequences, less than 40% of which are singletons. Specimen: PBMCs. The source of these receptors is a human donor in good health (CMV status not recorded). Some clones in this sample may be carry-over from other donors' samples.

This chain links TRBV30 with TRBJ2-1, with D tentatively TRBD2 (6 bases). V gave up 7 bases and J gave up 4 bases, with 14 bases separating them. The CDR3 covers 13 residues. Looked up from germline, CDR1 is GTSNPN and CDR2 is SVGIG (reference sequence). The chain's CDR3 is CASLAPVYNEQFF. CDR3 DNA: TGTGCCTCACTAGCCCCAGTGTACAATGAGCAGTTCTTC.

The gene calls are TRBV28 and TRBJ2-7; D may be TRBD1 (6 bases). Trimming removed 4 bases from V and 2 bases from J, with 12 bases in between. The germline CDR1 and CDR2 sequences are MDHEN and SYDVKM. The CDR3 consists of 14 residues. CDR3 DNA: TGTGCCAGCAGTTGGGGCACAGGGACCTACGAGCAGTACTTC. It yields the protein CASSWGTGTYEQYF.

This clonotype came up many times. The chain recombines TRBV19 with TRBJ2-1; a possible D gene is TRBD2 (6 bases). CDR1 and CDR2 (germline): LNHDA, SQIVND (reference sequence). Deletions cut 8 bases from V and 0 bases from J, with 11 bases between. The CDR3 has 14 amino acids. DNA of the CDR3: TGTGCCAGTGGGGACTGGAGCTCCTACAATGAGCAGTTCTTC. This translates into CASGDWSSYNEQFF. Full variable domain (outside the CDR3, taken from reference TRBV19 and TRBJ2-1): DGGITQSPKYLFRKEGQNVTLSCEQNLNHDAMYWYRQDPGQGLRLIYYSQIVNDFQKGDIAEGYSVSREKKESFPLTVTSAQKNPTAFYLCASGDWSSYNEQFFGPGTRLTVL.

This clonotype was found a few times. The rearrangement joins TRBV7-2 to TRBJ2-7; D is undetermined. Germline CDR1 reads SGHTA; CDR2 reads FQGNSA. This CDR3 comprises 13 residues. The V gene lost 5 bases and the J gene lost 0 bases, with 8 bases spanning the gap. CDR3 loop: CASSVSLSYEQYF. CDR3 bases: TGTGCCAGCAGCGTCAGCCTCTCCTACGAGCAGTACTTC.

The chain uses TRBV19 and TRBJ2-1; D unclear. V lost 9 bases and J lost 2, with 11 bases in between. This CDR3 contains 13 residues. Germline CDR1 reads LNHDA; CDR2 reads SQIVND (reference sequence). CDR3 protein: CASSWRPYNEQFF. In DNA, the CDR3 is TGTGCCAGCTCGTGGCGGCCCTACAATGAGCAGTTCTTC.

This clonotype turned up a few times. This chain links TRBV4-1 with TRBJ2-4; D ambiguous. The CDR3 length is 14 residues. Trimming cost V 2 bases and J 9 bases, with 14 bases left between them. Germline V gives CDR1 MGHRA, CDR2 YSYEKL. DNA of the CDR3: TGCGCCAGCAGCCAAAACGTCCCCAGTGGCATTCAGTACTTC. It specifies CASSQNVPSGIQYF.

The chain is built from TRBV29-1 and TRBJ1-2; 8 positions agree with TRBD1. Germline V gene sequence: CDR1 SQVTM, CDR2 ANQGSEA. J lost 4 bases, V lost 7 bases, and 8 bases had no gene match. This CDR3 spans 13 amino acids. The DNA for the CDR3 is TGCAGCGCCGCGACAGGGGACCGCTATGGCTACACCTTC. Its translation: CSAATGDRYGYTF.

The chain recombines TRBV5-1 with TRBJ2-3; 10 nucleotides agree with TRBD1. The CDR3 has 16 amino acids. Germline V gives CDR1 SGHRS, CDR2 YFSETQ. The junction had 9 bases not matched to a gene; V was cut back by 3 bases and J by 5 bases. For the CDR3, the DNA is TGCGCCAGCAGCTACTGGGACAGGGGTGAGCGAGATACGCAGTATTTT. This encodes CASSYWDRGERDTQYF.

This clonotype appeared a few times. The chain carries TRBV6-6 and TRBJ1-6, with 7 bases that match TRBD1. There are 15 residues in the CDR3. With V trimmed by 4 bases and J by 10 bases, 10 bases remained unmatched. Germline loops: CDR1 MNHNY, CDR2 SVGAGI (reference sequence). The CDR3: CASSSLGGDWSPLHF. DNA for the CDR3: TGTGCCAGCAGTTCCCTAGGGGGCGACTGGTCACCCCTCCACTTT.

J is TRBJ2-2 and V is TRBV7-6, with D perhaps matching TRBD2 (5 bases). Germline assignment: CDR1 SGHVS and CDR2 FNYEAQ. With 6 bases removed from V and 2 bases from J, the gap between germline ends came to 10 bases. The CDR3 extends over 14 amino acids. This CDR3 reads CASSKDFNTGELFF. The CDR3 DNA reads as TGTGCCAGCAGTAAGGACTTTAACACCGGGGAGCTGTTTTTT.

DNA of the CDR3: TGCGCCAGCAGTCAAGAGAGGATCGAAGAGACCCAGTACTTC. It specifies CASSQERIEETQYF. This chain connects TRBV23-1 to TRBJ2-5; D uncertain. TRBV23-1 is an open reading frame, and its role is uncertain. Trimming cost V 2 bases and J 3 bases, with 10 bases left between them. The CDR3 extends over 14 amino acids.

The J gene is TRBJ2-1, the V gene TRBV7-3, with TRBD2 as a possible D gene (7 bases). Trimming removed 5 bases at V and 9 bases at J, with 14 bases between. The CDR3 has 13 amino acids. From germline, CDR1 is SGHTA and CDR2 FQGTGA. CDR3 in DNA: TGTGCCAGCAGCCAAGAGGGGGAGGGTGAGCAGTTCTTC. It is translated as CASSQEGEGEQFF.

This sequence joins TRBV5-6 and TRBJ1-2; maybe TRBD1 (5 bases). Per germline, CDR1 SGHDT and CDR2 YYEEEE. Trimming removed 4 bases from V and 9 bases from J, with 16 bases in between. CDR3 size: 13 residues. DNA for the CDR3: TGTGCCAGCAGCCCTGACAGCACGTGGAGCTACACCTTC. It translates to CASSPDSTWSYTF.

The chain links TRBV10-3 to TRBJ2-5, with 9 nucleotides matching TRBD1. From germline, CDR1 is ENHRY and CDR2 SYGVKD. There are 18 residues in the CDR3. V gave up 2 bases and J gave up 2 bases; unmatched junction bases: 12. The CDR3 protein is CAISEPTGQGYTQETQYF. In DNA form, the CDR3 reads TGTGCCATCAGTGAGCCCACGGGACAGGGATATACTCAAGAGACCCAGTACTTC.

This clonotype has a count of ten or more. J is TRBJ2-7 and V is TRBV7-6, with a weak D call TRBD1 (6 bases). Germline loops: CDR1 SGHVS, CDR2 FNYEAQ. The CDR3 runs to 16 residues. Trimming removed 5 bases at V and 0 bases at J, with 17 bases between. CDR3 coding DNA: TGTGCCAGCAGCCCTAGTACAGGGCCCCTCTCCTACGAGCAGTACTTC. This gives the protein CASSPSTGPLSYEQYF.

There are a few counts of this clonotype. V usage is TRBV6-1 and J usage is TRBJ2-7; TRBD2 aligns across 14 bases. The CDR3 is 14 amino acids. Germline-derived CDR1 and CDR2 are MNHNS and SASEGT. Germline trimming cut 6 bases from V and 8 bases from J; bases unmatched to any gene: 6. This chain's CDR3 is CASRTGTSGSKQYF. For the CDR3, the DNA is TGTGCCAGCAGAACCGGGACTAGCGGGAGCAAGCAGTACTTC.

There are a few counts of this clonotype. The chain uses TRBV12-3 or TRBV12-4 and TRBJ1-1; TRBD1 matches 7 bases. V shed 1 base and J 0 bases; nucleotides not matched to a gene: 2. The CDR3 is 15 amino acids. CDR3 protein: CASSLVGQLNTEAFF. The CDR3 DNA sequence: TGTGCCAGCAGTTTAGTGGGACAGCTGAACACTGAAGCTTTCTTT.

This clonotype has more than one count but fewer than ten. This sequence joins TRBV12-3 or TRBV12-4 and TRBJ1-2; the D gene is possibly TRBD1 (5 bases). This CDR3 has 13 amino acids. V lost 7 bases and J 2 bases, leaving 11 bases between the germline ends. The CDR3 DNA reads TGTGCCAGCAACGAGGGGCGGAACTATGGCTACACCTTC. Its protein is CASNEGRNYGYTF.

In this sample, this clonotype turned up a few times. The rearrangement uses TRBV6-5 and TRBJ1-1, with D uncertain. Germline CDR1 MNHEY, CDR2 SVGAGI. V was clipped by 6 bases and J by 2 bases, with 19 bases between them. CDR3 length: 16 residues. DNA of the CDR3: TGTGCCAGCAGCTTAGACGTTCGGGCTCCTAACACTGAAGCTTTCTTT. Its protein product is CASSLDVRAPNTEAFF.

V is TRBV28 and J is TRBJ1-5, with D unresolved. CDR1 is MDHEN and CDR2 is SYDVKM in the germline V gene. V was trimmed by 6 bases and J by 6 bases, leaving 15 bases between them. CDR3 length: 14 amino acids. CDR3 region: CASSPKTRAQPQHF. In DNA form, the CDR3 reads TGTGCCAGCAGCCCGAAGACGCGGGCTCAGCCCCAGCATTTT.

This clonotype occurred once. The rearrangement joins TRBV4-1 to TRBJ1-5; D unclear. Trimming removed 2 bases at V and 7 bases at J, with 9 bases between. The CDR3 spans 13 residues. Germline V CDR1 and CDR2: MGHRA, YSYEKL. For the CDR3, the DNA is TGCGCCAGCAGCCAATCCAGACCCCAGCCCCAGCATTTT. It translates to CASSQSRPQPQHF.

This clonotype was recorded a few times. The gene calls are TRBV7-8 and TRBJ2-2; TRBD1 aligns across 10 bases. Germline V gives CDR1 SGHVS, CDR2 FQNEAQ. V gave up 6 bases and J gave up 0 bases; unmatched junction bases: 10. This CDR3 is 18 amino acids long. In DNA, the CDR3 is TGTGCCAGCAGGCATGACAGGGGGCGCGTCCCGAACACCGGGGAGCTGTTTTTT. Its protein product is CASRHDRGRVPNTGELFF.

The chain carries TRBV6-6 and TRBJ1-6; a weak D match, TRBD1 (5 bases). Germline-derived CDR1 and CDR2 are MNHNY and SVGAGI (reference sequence). The CDR3 contains 17 residues. V lost 7 bases and J lost 7, with 23 bases in between. The CDR3 DNA reads TGTGCCAGCACCACTTTGATCGGGACGTTGCCAAATTCACCCCTCCACTTT. Translation: CASTTLIGTLPNSPLHF.

There are a few counts of this clonotype. Here the CDR3 DNA reads TGTGCCAGCAGTGAGTTCTCAGGGGGCCTCGGAAATCAGCCCCAGCATTTT. Protein sequence: CASSEFSGGLGNQPQHF. This sequence joins TRBV6-6 and TRBJ1-5, with TRBD1 matching 8 bases. The CDR3 extends over 17 amino acids. The germline V gene has CDR1 MNHNY and CDR2 SVGAGI (reference sequence). The ends lost 5 bases at V and 4 bases at J; junction bases unmatched: 13.

This clonotype was picked up one time. The chain couples TRBV28 to TRBJ2-3; D might be TRBD2 (5 bases). Deletions cut 1 base from V and 2 bases from J, with 10 bases between. CDR1 is MDHEN and CDR2 is SYDVKM in the germline V gene. The CDR3 runs 15 residues. The CDR3 coding sequence is TGTGCCAGCAGTTTATTTGCTAGCCCCACAGATACGCAGTATTTT. Its translation is CASSLFASPTDTQYF.

The chain is built from TRBV28 and TRBJ2-7; maybe TRBD2 (5 bases). The germline gives CDR1 MDHEN, CDR2 SYDVKM. The CDR3 totals 11 residues. V was shortened by 8 bases and J by 6 bases, with 11 bases between the two germline ends. The CDR3 protein is CASGEGTEQYF. CDR3 nucleotides: TGTGCCAGCGGCGAGGGAACCGAGCAGTACTTC.

Comments on this clonotype: Sequence at one end of the junction differs from germline and may be a read error. This chain connects TRBV7-2 to TRBJ2-1, with 13 positions matching TRBD2. The length of the CDR3 is 16 residues. Germline V gene data show CDR1 as SGHTA and CDR2 as FQGNSA. The chain's CDR3 is CASSLTTSGRVGEQLF. CDR3 nucleotides: TGTGCCAGCAGCTTAACCACTAGCGGGAGGGTCGGTGAGCAGTTATTC. Variable domain in full (rest from reference TRBV7-2 and TRBJ2-1): GAGVSQSPSNKVTEKGKDVELRCDPISGHTALYWYRQSLGQGLEFLIYFQGNSAPDKSGLPSDRFSAERTGGSVSTLTIQRTQQEDSAVYLCASSLTTSGRVGEQLFGPGTRLTVL.

This clonotype showed up just a few times. The J gene is TRBJ2-3, the V gene TRBV28, with TRBD1 matching 8 bases. The V gene's germline CDR1 is MDHEN and CDR2 SYDVKM. This CDR3 region has 17 residues. J lost 2 bases, V lost 1 base, and 8 bases had no gene match. CDR3 amino acids: CASSLYGGTGPTDTQYF. The DNA for the CDR3 is TGTGCCAGCAGTTTATACGGAGGGACAGGCCCCACAGATACGCAGTATTTT.

The rearrangement joins TRBV27 to TRBJ2-1, with 8 bases fitting TRBD1. The J segment lost 6 bases and the V segment lost 6 bases, leaving 10 bases of the junction unmatched. CDR1 is MNHEY and CDR2 is SMNVEV in the germline V gene (reference sequence). The CDR3 covers 15 residues. The CDR3 DNA sequence: TGTGCCAGCAGCCCAGGACAGGGTTTGGGCAATGAGCAGTTCTTC. This encodes CASSPGQGLGNEQFF.

This clonotype was observed a handful of times. The gene calls are TRBV12-3 or TRBV12-4 and TRBJ2-5; D not resolved. The CDR3 is made up of 14 amino acids. Trimming left V 0 bases short and J 5 bases short, with 10 bases between. CDR3 coding DNA: TGTGCCAGCAGTTTAGCAGGGATGTGGGAGACCCAGTACTTC. Amino acid sequence: CASSLAGMWETQYF.

The chain uses TRBV12-3 or TRBV12-4 and TRBJ2-7, with a weak D call TRBD1 (5 bases). The CDR3 is 19 amino acids. The V gene lost 2 bases and the J gene lost 5 bases, with 28 bases spanning the gap. Written as DNA, the CDR3 is TGTGCCAGCAGTTTATTGGTCCGAGTAGTAACAGGCGTCCCCCACGAGCAGTACTTC. Translation: CASSLLVRVVTGVPHEQYF.